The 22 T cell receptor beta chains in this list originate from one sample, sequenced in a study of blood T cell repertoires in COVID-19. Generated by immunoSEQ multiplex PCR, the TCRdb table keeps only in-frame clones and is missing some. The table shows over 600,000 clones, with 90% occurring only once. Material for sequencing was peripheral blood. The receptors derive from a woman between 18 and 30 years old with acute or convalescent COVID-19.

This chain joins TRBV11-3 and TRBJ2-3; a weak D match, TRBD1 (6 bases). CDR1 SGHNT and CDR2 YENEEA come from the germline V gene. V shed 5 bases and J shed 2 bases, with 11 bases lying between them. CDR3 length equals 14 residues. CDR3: CASSNRDNTDTQYF. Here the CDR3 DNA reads TGTGCCAGCAGCAACCGGGACAACACAGATACGCAGTATTTT.

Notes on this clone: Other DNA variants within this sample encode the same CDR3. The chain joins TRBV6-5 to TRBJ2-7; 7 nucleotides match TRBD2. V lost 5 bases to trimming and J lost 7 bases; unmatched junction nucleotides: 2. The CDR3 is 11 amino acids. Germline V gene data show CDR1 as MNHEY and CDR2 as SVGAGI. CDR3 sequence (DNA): TGTGCCAGCAGTCTCGGGAGGGAGCAGTACTTC. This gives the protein CASSLGREQYF.

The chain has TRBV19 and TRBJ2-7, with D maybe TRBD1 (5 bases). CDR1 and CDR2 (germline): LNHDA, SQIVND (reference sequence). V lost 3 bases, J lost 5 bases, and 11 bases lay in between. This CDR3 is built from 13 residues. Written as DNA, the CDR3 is TGTGCCAGTAGTATGGGCGAAGGGGACGAGCAGTACTTC. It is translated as CASSMGEGDEQYF. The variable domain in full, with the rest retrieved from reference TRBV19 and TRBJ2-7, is DGGITQSPKYLFRKEGQNVTLSCEQNLNHDAMYWYRQDPGQGLRLIYYSQIVNDFQKGDIAEGYSVSREKKESFPLTVTSAQKNPTAFYLCASSMGEGDEQYFGPGTRLTVT.

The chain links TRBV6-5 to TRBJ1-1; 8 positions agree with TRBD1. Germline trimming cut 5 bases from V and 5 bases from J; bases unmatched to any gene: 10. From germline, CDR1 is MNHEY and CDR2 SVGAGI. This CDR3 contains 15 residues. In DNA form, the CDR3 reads TGTGCCAGCAGTCGAAGACAGGGGCGGAGAACTGAAGCTTTCTTT. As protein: CASSRRQGRRTEAFF.

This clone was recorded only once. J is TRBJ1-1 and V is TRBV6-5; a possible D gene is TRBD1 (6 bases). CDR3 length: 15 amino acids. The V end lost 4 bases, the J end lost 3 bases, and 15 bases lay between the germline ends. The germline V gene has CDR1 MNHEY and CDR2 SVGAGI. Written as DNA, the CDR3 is TGTGCCAGCAGTTTGAACAGGGCGAGGGACACTGAAGCTTTCTTT. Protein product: CASSLNRARDTEAFF.

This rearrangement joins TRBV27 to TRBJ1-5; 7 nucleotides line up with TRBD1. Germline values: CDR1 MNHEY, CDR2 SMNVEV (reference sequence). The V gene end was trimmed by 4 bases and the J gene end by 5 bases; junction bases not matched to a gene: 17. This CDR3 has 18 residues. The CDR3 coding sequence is TGTGCCAGCAGTTCTAGACAGGGAAGAGGGGCGGGTGATCAGCCCCAGCATTTT. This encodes CASSSRQGRGAGDQPQHF.

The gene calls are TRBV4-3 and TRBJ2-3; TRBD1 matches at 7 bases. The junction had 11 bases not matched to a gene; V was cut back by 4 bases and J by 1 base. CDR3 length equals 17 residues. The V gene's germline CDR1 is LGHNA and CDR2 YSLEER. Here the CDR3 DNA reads TGCGCCAGCAGCCGCCTAAGGGGGCTAACAGGCACAGATACGCAGTATTTT. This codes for CASSRLRGLTGTDTQYF.

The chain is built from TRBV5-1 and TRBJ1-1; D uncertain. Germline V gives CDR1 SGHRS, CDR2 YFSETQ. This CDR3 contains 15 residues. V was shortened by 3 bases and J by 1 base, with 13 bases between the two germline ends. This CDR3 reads CASSSSREENTEAFF. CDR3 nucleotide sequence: TGCGCCAGCAGCTCCTCGAGGGAAGAGAACACTGAAGCTTTCTTT.

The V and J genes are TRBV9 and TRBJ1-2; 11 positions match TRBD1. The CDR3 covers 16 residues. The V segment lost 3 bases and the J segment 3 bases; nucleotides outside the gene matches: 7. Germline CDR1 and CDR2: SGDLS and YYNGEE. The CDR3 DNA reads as TGTGCCAGCAGCGCACCCAGGGACAGGGGGGACTATGGCTACACCTTC. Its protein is CASSAPRDRGDYGYTF. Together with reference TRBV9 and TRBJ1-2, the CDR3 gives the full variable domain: DSGVTQTPKHLITATGQRVTLRCSPRSGDLSVYWYQQSLDQGLQFLIQYYNGEERAKGNILERFSAQQFPDLHSELNLSSLELGDSALYFCASSAPRDRGDYGYTFGSGTRLTVV.

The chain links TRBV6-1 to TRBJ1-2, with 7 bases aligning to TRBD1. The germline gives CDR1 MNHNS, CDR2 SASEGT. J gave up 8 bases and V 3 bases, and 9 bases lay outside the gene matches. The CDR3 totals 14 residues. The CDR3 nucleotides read TGTGCCAGCAGTGACCGACAGGGTTCACAGGGCTACACCTTC. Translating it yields CASSDRQGSQGYTF.

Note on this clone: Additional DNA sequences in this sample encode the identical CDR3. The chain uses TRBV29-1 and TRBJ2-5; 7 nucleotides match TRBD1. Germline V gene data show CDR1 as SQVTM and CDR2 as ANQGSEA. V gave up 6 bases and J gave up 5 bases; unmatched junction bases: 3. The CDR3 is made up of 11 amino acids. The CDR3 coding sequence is TGCAGCGTGACAGGGTTGGAGACCCAGTACTTC. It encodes CSVTGLETQYF.

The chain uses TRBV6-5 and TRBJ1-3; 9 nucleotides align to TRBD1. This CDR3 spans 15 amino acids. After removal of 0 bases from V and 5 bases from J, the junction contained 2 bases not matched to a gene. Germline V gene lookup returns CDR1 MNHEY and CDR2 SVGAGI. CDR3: CASSYSGQGRNTIYF. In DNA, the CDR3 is TGTGCCAGCAGTTACTCTGGACAGGGGAGAAACACCATATATTTT.

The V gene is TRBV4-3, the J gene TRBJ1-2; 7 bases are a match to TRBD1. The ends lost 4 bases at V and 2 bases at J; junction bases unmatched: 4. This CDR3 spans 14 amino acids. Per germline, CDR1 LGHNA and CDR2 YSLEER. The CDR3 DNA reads TGCGCCAGCAGCCGAGAGACAGGGAACTATGGCTACACCTTC. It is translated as CASSRETGNYGYTF.

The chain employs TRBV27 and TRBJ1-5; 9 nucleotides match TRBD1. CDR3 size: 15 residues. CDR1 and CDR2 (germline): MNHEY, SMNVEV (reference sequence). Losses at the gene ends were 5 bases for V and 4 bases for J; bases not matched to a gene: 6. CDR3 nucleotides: TGTGCCAGCAGTGCCGGACAGGGGCATAATCAGCCCCAGCATTTT. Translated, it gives CASSAGQGHNQPQHF.

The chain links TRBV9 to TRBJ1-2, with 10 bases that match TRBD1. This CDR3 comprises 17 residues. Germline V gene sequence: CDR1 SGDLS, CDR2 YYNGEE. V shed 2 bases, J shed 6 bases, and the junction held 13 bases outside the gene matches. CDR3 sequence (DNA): TGTGCCAGCAGCGTGGGGTTGATTGGGACAGGGGTGGATGGCTACACCTTC. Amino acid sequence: CASSVGLIGTGVDGYTF.

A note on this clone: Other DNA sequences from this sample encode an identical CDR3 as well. CDR3 amino acids: CATDRGDTEAFF. CDR3 nucleotides: TGTGCCACCGACCGAGGCGACACTGAAGCTTTCTTT. The chain carries TRBV19 and TRBJ1-1; D not certain. V shed 10 bases and J shed 3 bases, with 12 bases lying between them. This CDR3 is built from 12 residues. CDR1 and CDR2 (germline): LNHDA, SQIVND (reference sequence).

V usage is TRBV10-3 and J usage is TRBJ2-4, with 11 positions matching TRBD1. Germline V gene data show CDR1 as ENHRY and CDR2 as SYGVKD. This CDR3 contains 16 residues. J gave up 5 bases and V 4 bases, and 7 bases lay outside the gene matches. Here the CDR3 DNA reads TGTGCCATCAGTGTGGTCGGGACAGGGGGGGAAAACATTCAGTACTTC. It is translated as CAISVVGTGGENIQYF.

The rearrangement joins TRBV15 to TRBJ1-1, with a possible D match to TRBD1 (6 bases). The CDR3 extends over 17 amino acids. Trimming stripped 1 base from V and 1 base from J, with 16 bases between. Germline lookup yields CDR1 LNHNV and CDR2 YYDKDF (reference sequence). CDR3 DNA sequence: TGTGCCACCAGCAGAGGATCAGGGCTAGGGGGGAACACTGAAGCTTTCTTT. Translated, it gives CATSRGSGLGGNTEAFF.

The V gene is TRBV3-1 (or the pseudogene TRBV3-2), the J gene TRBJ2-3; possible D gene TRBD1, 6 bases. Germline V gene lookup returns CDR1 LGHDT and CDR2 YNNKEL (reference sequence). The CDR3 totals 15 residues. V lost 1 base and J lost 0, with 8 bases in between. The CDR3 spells CASSQGRGSTDTQYF. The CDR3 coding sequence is TGTGCCAGCAGCCAAGGAAGGGGGAGCACAGATACGCAGTATTTT.

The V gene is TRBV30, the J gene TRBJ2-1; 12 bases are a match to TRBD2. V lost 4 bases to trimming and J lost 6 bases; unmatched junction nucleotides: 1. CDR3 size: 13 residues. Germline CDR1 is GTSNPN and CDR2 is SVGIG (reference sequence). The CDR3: CAWKLAGGNEQFF. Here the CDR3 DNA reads TGTGCCTGGAAACTAGCGGGGGGCAATGAGCAGTTCTTC.

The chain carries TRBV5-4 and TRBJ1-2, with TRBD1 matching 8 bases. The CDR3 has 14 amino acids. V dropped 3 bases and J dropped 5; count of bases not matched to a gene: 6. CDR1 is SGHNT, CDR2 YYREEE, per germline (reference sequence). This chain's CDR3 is CASSSTGEGYGYTF. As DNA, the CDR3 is TGTGCCAGCAGCTCGACAGGGGAAGGGTATGGCTACACCTTC.

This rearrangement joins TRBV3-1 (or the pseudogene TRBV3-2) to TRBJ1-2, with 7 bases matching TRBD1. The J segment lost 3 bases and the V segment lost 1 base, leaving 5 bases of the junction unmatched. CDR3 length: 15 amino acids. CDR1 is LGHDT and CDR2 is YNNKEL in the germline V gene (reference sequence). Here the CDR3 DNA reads TGTGCCAGCAGCCAAGCTCTCGGGACAGACTATGGCTACACCTTC. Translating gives CASSQALGTDYGYTF.